At least ten counts were recorded for the clone carrying this T cell receptor (beta chain). This specimen comes from a study of naive and memory T cell subsets. TCR cDNA received a 3' ligated oligonucleotide that carried a UMI. Amplification of ligated cDNA took four PCR rounds with SP2 and nested alpha and beta constant primers. Alpha and beta constant region primers primed reverse transcription for blood and skin samples. Via MiXCR, TCRdb re-called the UMI-ligation and nested PCR reads, giving one row per CDR3 protein. Here the sample spans approximately 30,000 distinct CDR3 sequences, roughly 5.2% being singletons. The clonotype was recovered from an adult in good health. The specimen sequenced was blood.

The CDR3 is CASSTGGNEQFF. The CDR3 DNA follows: TGTGCCAGCAGCACAGGGGGGAATGAGCAGTTCTTC. The V call is TRBV12-3 or TRBV12-4, the J call TRBJ2-1; the match to TRBD1 covers 8 bases. This CDR3 spans 12 amino acids. The trim removed 6 bases at V and 7 bases at J, leaving 2 bases unmatched.